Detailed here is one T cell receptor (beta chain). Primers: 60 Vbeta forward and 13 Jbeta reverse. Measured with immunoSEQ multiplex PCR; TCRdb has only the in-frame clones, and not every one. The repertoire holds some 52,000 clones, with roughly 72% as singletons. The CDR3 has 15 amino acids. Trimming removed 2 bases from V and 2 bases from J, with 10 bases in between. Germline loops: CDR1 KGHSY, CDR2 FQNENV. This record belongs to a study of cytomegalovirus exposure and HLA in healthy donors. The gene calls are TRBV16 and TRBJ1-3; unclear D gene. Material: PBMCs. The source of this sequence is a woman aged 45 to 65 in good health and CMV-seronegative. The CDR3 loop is CASSQGGKAGNTIYF. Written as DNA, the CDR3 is TGTGCCAGCAGCCAAGGAGGCAAGGCTGGAAACACCATATATTTT.